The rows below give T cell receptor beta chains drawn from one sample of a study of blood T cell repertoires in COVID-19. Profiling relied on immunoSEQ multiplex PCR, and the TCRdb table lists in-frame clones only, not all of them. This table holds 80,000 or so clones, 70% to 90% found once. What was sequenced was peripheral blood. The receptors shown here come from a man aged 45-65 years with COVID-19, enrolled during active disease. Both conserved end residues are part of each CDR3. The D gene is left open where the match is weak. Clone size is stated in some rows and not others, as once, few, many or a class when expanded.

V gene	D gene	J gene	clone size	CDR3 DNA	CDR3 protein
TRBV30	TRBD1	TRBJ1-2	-	TGTGCCTGGAGTGTACAGGGGGCTTTAGGCTACACCTTC	CAWSVQGALGYTF
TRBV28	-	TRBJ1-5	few	TGTGCCAGCAGTTTATCATCAGGGTACAATCAGCCCCAGCATTTT	CASSLSSGYNQPQHF
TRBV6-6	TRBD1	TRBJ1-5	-	TGTGCCAGCAGCTTGGACAGGGCGGACCAGCCCCAGCATTTT	CASSLDRADQPQHF
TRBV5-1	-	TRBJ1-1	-	TGCGCCAGTAGTAGGGGTGGGGCGAACACTGAAGCTTTCTTT	CASSRGGANTEAFF
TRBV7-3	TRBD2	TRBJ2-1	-	TGTGCCAGCAGCTTAAGCGGCGGGAGCTCCTACAATGAGCAGTTCTTC	CASSLSGGSSYNEQFF
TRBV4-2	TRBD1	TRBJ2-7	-	TGTGCCAGCAGCCAAGCGACAGGGGGCTCGGACGAGCAGTACTTC	CASSQATGGSDEQYF
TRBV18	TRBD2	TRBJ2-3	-	TGTGCCAGCTCACCGAGGACTAGCGGGGACATCACAGATACGCAGTATTTT	CASSPRTSGDITDTQYF
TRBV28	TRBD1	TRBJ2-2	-	TGTGCCAGCAGTCCCTCCGGGACAGCGAACACCGGGGAGCTGTTTTTT	CASSPSGTANTGELFF
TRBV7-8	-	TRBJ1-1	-	TGTGCCAGCAGCTTGGCGGGGTACACTGAAGCTTTCTTT	CASSLAGYTEAFF
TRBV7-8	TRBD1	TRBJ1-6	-	TGTGCCAGCAGCTTAGAGTCGGGGCAGGGGGCCTCTAATTCACCCCTCCACTTT	CASSLESGQGASNSPLHF
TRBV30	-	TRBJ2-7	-	TGTGCCTGGAGTCCGTCGTACGAGCAGTACTTC	CAWSPSYEQYF
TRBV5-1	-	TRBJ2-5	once	TGCGCCAGCAGCCTAGGGAGGCGGCAAGAGACCCAGTACTTC	CASSLGRRQETQYF
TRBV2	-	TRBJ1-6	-	TGTGCCAGCAGTGAGGCCGTACCTAATTCACCCCTCCACTTT	CASSEAVPNSPLHF
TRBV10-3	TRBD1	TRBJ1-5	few	TGTGCCATCAGAGCCGGACAGGGCAACTATCAGCCCCAGCATTTT	CAIRAGQGNYQPQHF
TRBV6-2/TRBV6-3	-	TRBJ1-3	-	TGTGCCAGCAGTTACTCTTACTTAGAGGGCGGAAACACCATATATTTT	CASSYSYLEGGNTIYF
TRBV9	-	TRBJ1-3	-	TGTGCCAGCAGCGCTCGAGAAGGAAACACCATATATTTT	CASSAREGNTIYF
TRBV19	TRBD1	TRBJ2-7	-	TGTGCCAGTAGCCCTTCTGGGACAGGGACCTACGAGCAGTACTTC	CASSPSGTGTYEQYF
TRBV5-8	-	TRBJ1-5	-	TGTGCCAGCAGCTTGGTAGCCAGCAATCAGCCCCAGCATTTT	CASSLVASNQPQHF
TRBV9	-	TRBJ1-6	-	TGTGCCAGCAGCCTTTCGGGGAGTGGTAATTCACCCCTCCACTTT	CASSLSGSGNSPLHF
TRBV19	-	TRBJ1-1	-	TGTGCCAGTAGTACACAGGGTCCTGAAGCTTTCTTT	CASSTQGPEAFF
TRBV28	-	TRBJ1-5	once	TGTGCCAGCAGTTCCCGACAGCATAGCAATCAGCCCCAGCATTTT	CASSSRQHSNQPQHF
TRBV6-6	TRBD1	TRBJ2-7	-	TGTGCCAGCAGATTGACAGGGGGGATCTACGAGCAGTACTTC	CASRLTGGIYEQYF
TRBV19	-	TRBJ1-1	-	TGTGCCAGTAGTAGCCCAGGGGTGATGAACACTGAAGCTTTCTTT	CASSSPGVMNTEAFF
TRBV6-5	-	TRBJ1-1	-	TGTGCCAGCAGTTATCTGCCAACCGAGGCTTTCTTT	CASSYLPTEAFF
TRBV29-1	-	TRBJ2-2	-	TGCAGCGTTGAAAGGGGCAGCAACACCGGGGAGCTGTTTTTT	CSVERGSNTGELFF
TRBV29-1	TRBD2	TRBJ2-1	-	TGCAGCGTTGAGGTACTAGCGGAAGAGCAGTTCTTC	CSVEVLAEEQFF
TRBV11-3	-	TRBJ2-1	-	TGTGCCAGCAGCTTAATCGGGAGCGGCGGTGAGCAGTTCTTC	CASSLIGSGGEQFF
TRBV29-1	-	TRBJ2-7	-	TGCAGTTCTCGGGACGGGAGCTCCTACGAGCAGTACTTC	CSSRDGSSYEQYF
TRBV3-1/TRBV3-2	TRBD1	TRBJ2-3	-	TGTGCCAGCAAGAAGGGGGCTACAGATACGCAGTATTTT	CASKKGATDTQYF
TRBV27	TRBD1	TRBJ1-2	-	TGTGCCAGCAGGCCCGGGGACAGAAATAACTATGGCTACACCTTC	CASRPGDRNNYGYTF
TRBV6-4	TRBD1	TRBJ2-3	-	TGTGCCAGCAGCACCGGGACAGCGGCAGATACGCAGTATTTT	CASSTGTAADTQYF
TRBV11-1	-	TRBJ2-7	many	TGTGCCAGCAGCTTGGATCCGGGTCTCTCCTACGAGCAGTACTTC	CASSLDPGLSYEQYF
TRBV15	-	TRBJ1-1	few	TGTGCCACCAGCAGAGACGGACACCTGAACACTGAAGCTTTCTTT	CATSRDGHLNTEAFF
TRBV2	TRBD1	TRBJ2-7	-	TGTGCCAGCAGGACAGGGGGGTACGAGCAGTACTTC	CASRTGGYEQYF
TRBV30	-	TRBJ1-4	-	TGTGCCTGGGCCCCGGGCAGGGGTGGTGAAAAACTGTTTTTT	CAWAPGRGGEKLFF
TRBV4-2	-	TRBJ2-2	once	TGTGCCAGCAGCCAAGTGGGAGGCGGGGAGCTGTTTTTT	CASSQVGGGELFF
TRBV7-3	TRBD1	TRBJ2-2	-	TGTGCCAGCAGCCCCCGACAGGGGGCAGGAACCGGGGAGCTGTTTTTT	CASSPRQGAGTGELFF
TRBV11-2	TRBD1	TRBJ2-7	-	TGTGCCAGCAGCTTAGCACAGGGGGCCCTCATGACCTACGAGCAGTACTTC	CASSLAQGALMTYEQYF
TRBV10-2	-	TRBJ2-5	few	TGCGCCAGCAGTCAAGCAGGGGAGACCCAGTACTTC	CASSQAGETQYF
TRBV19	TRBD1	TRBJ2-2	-	TGTGCCAGTAGCCGCAGGGGGCCGGGGACCATGAACACCGGGGAGCTGTTTTTT	CASSRRGPGTMNTGELFF
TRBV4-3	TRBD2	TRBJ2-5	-	TGCGCCAGCAGCCAAACGGGGGGACAAGAGACCCAGTACTTC	CASSQTGGQETQYF
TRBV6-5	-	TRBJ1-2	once	TGTGCCAGCAGCCCGTCGGGAGGGAACTATGGCTACACCTTC	CASSPSGGNYGYTF
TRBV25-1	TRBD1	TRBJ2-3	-	TGTGCCAGCGGGGGACAGGAAACAGATACGCAGTATTTT	CASGGQETDTQYF
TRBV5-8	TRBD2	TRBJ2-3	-	TGTGCCAGCAGCAAGGGACTAGCGGGCACAGATACGCAGTATTTT	CASSKGLAGTDTQYF
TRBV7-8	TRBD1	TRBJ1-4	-	TGTGCCAGCAGCTTCTGGACAGGGGCGGACGAAAAACTGTTTTTT	CASSFWTGADEKLFF
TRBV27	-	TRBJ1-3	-	TGTGCCAGCAGTTTACACCCTAGCTCTGGAAACACCATATATTTT	CASSLHPSSGNTIYF
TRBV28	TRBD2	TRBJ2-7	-	TGTGCCAGCAGTTTGGAAGGCGGGAGGGCCCCCTACGAGCAGTACTTC	CASSLEGGRAPYEQYF
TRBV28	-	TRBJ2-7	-	TGTGCCAGCATTGAAAGCCGGGACTCCAGCTACGAGCAGTACTTC	CASIESRDSSYEQYF
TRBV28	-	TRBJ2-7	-	TGTGCCAGCATAAAACAGGGCCCCGGATCCTACGAGCAGTACTTC	CASIKQGPGSYEQYF
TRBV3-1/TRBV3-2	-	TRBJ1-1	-	TGTGCCAGCAGCCAAGGGGCCGGGGGGACTGAAGCTTTCTTT	CASSQGAGGTEAFF
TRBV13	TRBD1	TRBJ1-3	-	TGTGCCAGCAGCTTTGGGACAGTTGGAAACACCATATATTTT	CASSFGTVGNTIYF
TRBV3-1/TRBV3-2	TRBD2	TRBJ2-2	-	TGTGCCAGCAGCTCCGGGGGGTTTGGGGAGCTGTTTTTT	CASSSGGFGELFF
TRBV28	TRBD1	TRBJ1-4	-	TGTGCCAGCAGTAGCGTCAGGGGGTCTAATGAAAAACTGTTTTTT	CASSSVRGSNEKLFF
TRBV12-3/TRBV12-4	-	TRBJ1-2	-	TGTGCCAGCACCCCAGGGGTGGACTATGGCTACACCTTC	CASTPGVDYGYTF